These T cell receptor beta chains were read from a single sample in a study of control samples from healthy donors and cancer patients. TCRdb keeps only in-frame clones here, not all; method: immunoSEQ multiplex PCR. The sample records 20,000 to 30,000 clones, approximately 91% being singletons. Sequenced: PBMCs. The source is a man aged 50-59 years with lung cancer. Each CDR3 is given with its conserved first and last residue. A D gene is named only where the DNA matches it firmly. Expanded clones get a size class; other rows say once, few or many, or leave the size out.

cdr3_aa: CASSQGWGSYNEQFF
cdr3_nt: TGTGCCAGCAGTCAGGGGTGGGGATCCTACAATGAGCAGTTCTTC
j_call: TRBJ2-1
d_call: -
clone_size: -
v_call: TRBV6-4

cdr3_aa: CASSRGQGASNQPQHF
cdr3_nt: TGTGCCAGCAGCCGGGGACAGGGGGCGAGCAATCAGCCCCAGCATTTT
j_call: TRBJ1-5
d_call: TRBD1
clone_size: -
v_call: TRBV3-1/TRBV3-2

cdr3_aa: CASSLGTGELFF
cdr3_nt: TGTGCTAGCAGCTTAGGCACCGGGGAGCTGTTTTTT
j_call: TRBJ2-2
d_call: -
clone_size: -
v_call: TRBV7-7

cdr3_aa: CASSVGGRVVTGELFF
cdr3_nt: TGTGCCAGCAGCGTAGGAGGCAGGGTAGTAACCGGGGAGCTGTTTTTT
j_call: TRBJ2-2
d_call: -
clone_size: -
v_call: TRBV9

cdr3_aa: CASSYSGQGGFEQYF
cdr3_nt: TGTGCCAGCAGTTATTCGGGACAGGGGGGTTTCGAGCAGTACTTC
j_call: TRBJ2-7
d_call: TRBD1
clone_size: once
v_call: TRBV27

cdr3_aa: CASSEYRGRDSPLHF
cdr3_nt: TGTGCCAGCAGTGAATACAGGGGGCGTGATTCACCCCTCCACTTT
j_call: TRBJ1-6
d_call: TRBD1
clone_size: -
v_call: TRBV25-1

cdr3_aa: CASSLSTSSEAFF
cdr3_nt: TGTGCCAGCAGCTTGTCTACATCGTCTGAAGCTTTCTTT
j_call: TRBJ1-1
d_call: -
clone_size: -
v_call: TRBV7-3

cdr3_aa: CACLEGRTNEKLFF
cdr3_nt: TGTGCCTGCCTCGAGGGACGCACGAATGAAAAACTGTTTTTT
j_call: TRBJ1-4
d_call: -
clone_size: -
v_call: TRBV30

cdr3_aa: CASSFRQYSNQPQHF
cdr3_nt: TGTGCCAGCAGTTTCCGACAGTATAGCAATCAGCCCCAGCATTTT
j_call: TRBJ1-5
d_call: -
clone_size: few
v_call: TRBV6-2/TRBV6-3

cdr3_aa: CASSFIPPNEQFF
cdr3_nt: TGTGCCAGCAGTTTTATTCCGCCCAATGAGCAGTTCTTC
j_call: TRBJ2-1
d_call: -
clone_size: -
v_call: TRBV12-3/TRBV12-4

cdr3_aa: CASSESYTSAPLNTQYF
cdr3_nt: TGTGCCAGCAGTGAATCATACACTAGCGCCCCTCTGAATACGCAGTATTTT
j_call: TRBJ2-3
d_call: TRBD2
clone_size: -
v_call: TRBV25-1

cdr3_aa: CSVEYAGNTEAFF
cdr3_nt: TGCAGCGTCGAGTACGCAGGGAACACTGAAGCTTTCTTT
j_call: TRBJ1-1
d_call: -
clone_size: -
v_call: TRBV29-1

cdr3_aa: CASSLRLAGGSTDTQYF
cdr3_nt: TGTGCCAGCAGCCTTCGACTAGCGGGGGGGAGCACAGATACGCAGTATTTT
j_call: TRBJ2-3
d_call: TRBD2
clone_size: -
v_call: TRBV13

cdr3_aa: CASRGGGTGRNSPLHF
cdr3_nt: TGTGCCAGCAGAGGGGGGGGGACAGGGCGAAATTCACCCCTCCACTTT
j_call: TRBJ1-6
d_call: TRBD1
clone_size: large
v_call: TRBV2

cdr3_aa: CASSQGGFILVYEKLFF
cdr3_nt: TGCGCCAGCAGCCAAGGAGGGTTTATATTGGTTTATGAAAAACTGTTTTTT
j_call: TRBJ1-4
d_call: -
clone_size: -
v_call: TRBV4-1

cdr3_aa: CASRAGGWADTQYF
cdr3_nt: TGTGCCAGCAGAGCGGGGGGGTGGGCAGATACGCAGTATTTT
j_call: TRBJ2-3
d_call: TRBD2
clone_size: -
v_call: TRBV2

cdr3_aa: CASSTSPRGLGKLFF
cdr3_nt: TGTGCCAGTAGTACAAGTCCCCGGGGTCTTGGAAAACTGTTTTTT
j_call: TRBJ1-4
d_call: -
clone_size: -
v_call: TRBV19

cdr3_aa: CASRSVENSPLHF
cdr3_nt: TGTGCCAGCCGAAGTGTCGAAAATTCACCCCTCCACTTT
j_call: TRBJ1-6
d_call: -
clone_size: -
v_call: TRBV7-9

cdr3_aa: CASSSSGGSTDTQYF
cdr3_nt: TGTGCCAGCAGCTCTAGCGGGGGAAGCACAGATACGCAGTATTTT
j_call: TRBJ2-3
d_call: TRBD2
clone_size: -
v_call: TRBV7-9

cdr3_aa: CASSQGLLQTGEKGYTF
cdr3_nt: TGCGCCAGCAGCCAAGGGTTACTTCAGACAGGGGAGAAGGGCTACACCTTC
j_call: TRBJ1-2
d_call: TRBD1
clone_size: -
v_call: TRBV4-1

cdr3_aa: CASSIGQGYQPQHF
cdr3_nt: TGTGCCAGCAGCATCGGACAGGGATATCAGCCCCAGCATTTT
j_call: TRBJ1-5
d_call: TRBD1
clone_size: few
v_call: TRBV7-2

cdr3_aa: CATSGGRGPGTDTQYF
cdr3_nt: TGTGCCACCAGCGGTGGCAGGGGGCCAGGCACAGATACGCAGTATTTT
j_call: TRBJ2-3
d_call: TRBD1
clone_size: -
v_call: TRBV15

cdr3_aa: CASSDSAGGDTEAFF
cdr3_nt: TGTGCCAGCAGTGACTCGGCAGGTGGGGACACTGAAGCTTTCTTT
j_call: TRBJ1-1
d_call: -
clone_size: -
v_call: TRBV6-4

cdr3_aa: CASSHDWTAGETQYF
cdr3_nt: TGTGCCAGCAGCCACGACTGGACGGCCGGGGAGACCCAGTACTTC
j_call: TRBJ2-5
d_call: -
clone_size: -
v_call: TRBV6-2/TRBV6-3

cdr3_aa: CASSGQDRGHTGELFF
cdr3_nt: TGTGCCAGCTCAGGACAAGACAGGGGGCATACCGGGGAGCTGTTTTTT
j_call: TRBJ2-2
d_call: TRBD1
clone_size: -
v_call: TRBV18